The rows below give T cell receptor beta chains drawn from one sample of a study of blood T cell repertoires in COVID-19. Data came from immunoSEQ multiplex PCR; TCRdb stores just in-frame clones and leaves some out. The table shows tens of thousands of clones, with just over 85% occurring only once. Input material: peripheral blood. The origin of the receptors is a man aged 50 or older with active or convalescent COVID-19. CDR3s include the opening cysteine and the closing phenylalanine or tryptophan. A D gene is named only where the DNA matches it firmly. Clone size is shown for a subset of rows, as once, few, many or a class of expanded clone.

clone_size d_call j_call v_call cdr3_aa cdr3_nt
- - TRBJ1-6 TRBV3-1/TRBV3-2 CASSPGPGVMTPLHF TGTGCCAGCAGTCCCGGCCCGGGGGTTATGACACCCCTCCACTTT
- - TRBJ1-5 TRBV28 CASSLGGTNQPQHF TGTGCCAGCAGTCTAGGTGGCACGAATCAGCCCCAGCATTTT
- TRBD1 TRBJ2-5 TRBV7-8 CASSLSQGASETQYF TGTGCCAGCAGCTTAAGTCAGGGGGCGTCAGAGACCCAGTACTTC
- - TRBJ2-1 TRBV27 CASNLDGSYNEQFF TGTGCCAGCAATCTAGACGGGAGTTACAATGAGCAGTTCTTC
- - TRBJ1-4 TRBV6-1 CASSPITGAPFF TGTGCCAGCAGTCCGATTACAGGCGCTCCGTTTTTT
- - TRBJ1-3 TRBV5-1 CASSLAAGNTIYF TGCGCCAGCAGCTTGGCCGCCGGGAACACCATATATTTT
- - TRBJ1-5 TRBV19 CASSISGSNQPQHF TGTGCCAGTAGTATCTCAGGAAGCAATCAGCCCCAGCATTTT
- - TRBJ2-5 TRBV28 CASSGGTWVAETQYF TGTGCCAGCAGTGGAGGGACTTGGGTAGCGGAGACCCAGTACTTC
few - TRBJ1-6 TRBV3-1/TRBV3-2 CASSRQVSPLHF TGTGCCAGCAGCCGACAGGTATCACCCCTCCACTTT
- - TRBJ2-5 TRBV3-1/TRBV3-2 CASSQDGGLPGETQYF TGTGCCAGCAGCCAAGATGGTGGACTACCTGGAGAGACCCAGTACTTC
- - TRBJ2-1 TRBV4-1 CASSQPGSLGYEQFF TGCGCCAGCAGCCAACCCGGGAGCCTAGGGTACGAGCAGTTCTTC
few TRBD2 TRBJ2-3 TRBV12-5 CASGPPYQEVLAGNWTDTQYF TGTGCTAGTGGTCCGCCTTACCAGGAGGTACTAGCGGGGAATTGGACAGATACGCAGTATTTT
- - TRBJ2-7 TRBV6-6 CASSTGYEQYF TGTGCCAGCAGTACCGGCTACGAGCAGTACTTC
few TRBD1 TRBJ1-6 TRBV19 CASTSPTTGSVGPLHF TGTGCCAGTACCAGCCCTACGACAGGGTCAGTTGGACCCCTCCACTTT
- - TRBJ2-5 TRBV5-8 CASRRQETQYF TGTGCCAGCAGGCGACAAGAGACCCAGTACTTC
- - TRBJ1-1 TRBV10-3 CAIRGQSEAFF TGTGCCATCAGAGGACAGTCTGAAGCTTTCTTT
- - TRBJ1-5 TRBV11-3 CASSLVGQIVSAPERGAQHF TGTGCCAGCAGCTTAGTAGGACAGATAGTATCAGCCCCAGAGCGAGGGGCCCAGCATTTT
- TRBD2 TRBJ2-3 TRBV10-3 CAIGIETSGSTDTQYF TGTGCCATCGGGATCGAGACTAGCGGGAGCACAGATACGCAGTATTTT
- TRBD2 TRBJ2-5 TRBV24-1 CATSDPGRGRDKETQYF TGTGCCACCAGTGATCCCGGGAGGGGGAGGGACAAAGAGACCCAGTACTTC
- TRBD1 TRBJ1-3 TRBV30 CAWSVEGAAGNTIYF TGTGCCTGGAGTGTAGAGGGGGCGGCTGGAAACACCATATATTTT
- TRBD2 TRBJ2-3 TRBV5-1 CASSLPGLAGGDTQYF TGCGCCAGCAGCTTGCCGGGACTAGCGGGGGGAGATACGCAGTATTTT
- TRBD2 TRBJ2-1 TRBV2 CASSELAGGPINEQFF TGTGCCAGCAGTGAGCTAGCGGGAGGGCCGATAAATGAGCAGTTCTTC
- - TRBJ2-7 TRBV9 CASSVGSGGPYEQYF TGTGCCAGCAGCGTAGGGTCAGGTGGCCCCTACGAGCAGTACTTC
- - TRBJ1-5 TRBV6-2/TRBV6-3 CASSQQGGRQPQHF TGTGCCAGCAGTCAACAGGGAGGGCGTCAGCCCCAGCATTTT
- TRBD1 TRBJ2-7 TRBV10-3 CAISESPGQGVHEQYF TGTGCCATCAGTGAATCACCGGGACAGGGGGTACACGAGCAGTACTTC
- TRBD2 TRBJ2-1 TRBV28 CASSSPSGIHNEQFF TGTGCCAGCAGTTCCCCTAGCGGGATCCACAATGAGCAGTTCTTC
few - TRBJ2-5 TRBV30 CAWSAGYQETQYF TGTGCCTGGAGTGCGGGGTACCAAGAGACCCAGTACTTC
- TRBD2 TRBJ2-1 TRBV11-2 CASSLGASGNYNEQFF TGTGCCAGCAGCTTAGGTGCTAGCGGGAACTACAATGAGCAGTTCTTC
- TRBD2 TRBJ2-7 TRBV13 CASSQVGRGGHYEQYF TGTGCCAGCAGCCAGGTTGGGCGGGGGGGACACTACGAGCAGTACTTC
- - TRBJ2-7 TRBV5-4 CASSFGPDYEQYF TGTGCCAGCAGCTTTGGCCCCGACTACGAGCAGTACTTC
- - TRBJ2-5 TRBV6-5 CASSYSVVPETQYF TGTGCCAGCAGTTACTCGGTAGTCCCGGAGACCCAGTACTTC
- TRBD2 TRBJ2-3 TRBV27 CASGQPGLVPPTTDTQYF TGTGCCAGCGGCCAACCGGGACTAGTTCCCCCGACTACAGATACGCAGTATTTT
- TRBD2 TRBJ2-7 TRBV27 CASVKIGLAGSSYEQYF TGTGCCAGCGTCAAAATCGGTCTAGCGGGAAGCTCCTACGAGCAGTACTTC
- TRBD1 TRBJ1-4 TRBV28 CASSPGQGKSGTNEKLFF TGTGCCAGCAGTCCCGGACAGGGGAAGTCTGGAACTAATGAAAAACTGTTTTTT
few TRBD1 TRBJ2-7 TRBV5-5 CASSLPDRGVNEQYF TGTGCCAGCAGCTTACCTGACAGGGGCGTCAACGAGCAGTACTTC
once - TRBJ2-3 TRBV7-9 CASSLSTSTDTQYF TGTGCCAGCAGCCTATCAACGAGCACAGATACGCAGTATTTT
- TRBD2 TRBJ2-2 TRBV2 CASSVELAGSNTGELFF TGTGCCAGCAGTGTGGAACTAGCGGGCTCGAACACCGGGGAGCTGTTTTTT
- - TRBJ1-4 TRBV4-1 CASSQGLPGKYEKLFF TGCGCCAGCAGCCAAGGTCTTCCAGGGAAGTATGAAAAACTGTTTTTT
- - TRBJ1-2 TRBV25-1 CASSESGGYGYTF TGTGCCAGCAGTGAATCCGGCGGCTATGGCTACACCTTC
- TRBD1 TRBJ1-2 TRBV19 CASTRQGMHGYTF TGTGCCAGTACACGACAGGGGATGCACGGCTACACCTTC
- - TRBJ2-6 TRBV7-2 CASSLVVSGANVLTF TGTGCCAGCAGCTTAGTAGTATCTGGGGCCAACGTCCTGACTTTC
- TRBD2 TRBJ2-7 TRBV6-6 CASSYPLAATYEQYF TGTGCCAGCAGTTACCCACTAGCGGCCACCTACGAGCAGTACTTC
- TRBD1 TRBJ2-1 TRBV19 CASSRDSYNEQFF TGTGCCAGTAGTAGGGACAGCTACAATGAGCAGTTCTTC
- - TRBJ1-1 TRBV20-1 CSAARGEEAFF TGCAGTGCCGCCCGGGGGGAAGAGGCTTTCTTT
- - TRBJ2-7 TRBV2 CASSEAAWYEQYF TGTGCCAGCAGTGAAGCAGCCTGGTACGAGCAGTACTTC
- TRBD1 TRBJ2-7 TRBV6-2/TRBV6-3 CASSFPDRGGYEQYF TGTGCCAGCAGTTTCCCTGACAGGGGTGGCTACGAGCAGTACTTC
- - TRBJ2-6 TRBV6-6 CAGSPLRLPAGANVLTF TGTGCCGGTAGTCCCCTCAGATTACCCGCTGGGGCCAACGTCCTGACTTTC
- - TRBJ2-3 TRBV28 CASTPGGDTQYF TGTGCCAGCACCCCCGGAGGGGATACGCAGTATTTT
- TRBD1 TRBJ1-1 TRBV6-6 CASSRPGQGRLNTEAFF TGTGCCAGCAGTCGGCCCGGACAGGGGCGGCTGAACACTGAAGCTTTCTTT
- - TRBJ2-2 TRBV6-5 CASRSLTGELFF TGTGCCAGCAGATCGTTAACCGGGGAGCTGTTTTTT